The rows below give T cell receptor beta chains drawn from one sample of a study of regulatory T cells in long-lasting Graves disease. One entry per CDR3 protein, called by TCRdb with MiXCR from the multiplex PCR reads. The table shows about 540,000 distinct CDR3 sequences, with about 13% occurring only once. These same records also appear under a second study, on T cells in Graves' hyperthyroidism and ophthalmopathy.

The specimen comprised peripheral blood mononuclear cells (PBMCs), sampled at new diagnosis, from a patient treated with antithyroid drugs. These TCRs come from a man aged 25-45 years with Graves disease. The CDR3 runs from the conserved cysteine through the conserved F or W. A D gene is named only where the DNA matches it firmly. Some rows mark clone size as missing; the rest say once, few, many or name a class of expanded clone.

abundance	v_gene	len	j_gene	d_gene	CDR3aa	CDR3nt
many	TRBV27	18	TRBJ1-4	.	CASSLSKGPYSTNEKLFF	TGTGCCAGCAGTTTATCGAAGGGGCCGTATTCAACTAATGAAAAACTGTTTTTT
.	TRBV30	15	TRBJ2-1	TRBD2	CAWSKSGLDHNEQFF	TGTGCCTGGAGTAAATCGGGACTAGACCACAATGAGCAGTTCTTC
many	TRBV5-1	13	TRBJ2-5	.	CARLQGRLETQYF	TGCGCCAGGCTTCAGGGGCGTTTGGAGACCCAGTACTTC
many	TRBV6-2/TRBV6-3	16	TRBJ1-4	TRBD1	CASSSSSTGEYEKLFF	TGTGCCAGCAGTTCCAGCTCGACAGGGGAATATGAAAAACTGTTTTTT
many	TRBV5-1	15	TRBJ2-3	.	CASSKGQTSTDTQYF	TGCGCCAGCAGCAAAGGACAGACTAGCACAGATACGCAGTATTTT
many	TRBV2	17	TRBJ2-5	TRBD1	CASSEDLGQVVSETQYF	TGTGCCAGCAGTGAAGACTTGGGACAGGTGGTATCGGAGACCCAGTACTTC
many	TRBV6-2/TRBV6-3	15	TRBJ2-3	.	CASSYSQWGTDTQYF	TGTGCCAGCAGTTACTCCCAATGGGGCACAGATACGCAGTATTTT
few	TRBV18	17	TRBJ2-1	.	CASSLTQEAVIYDEQFF	TGTGCCAGCTCACTCACACAGGAGGCAGTCATCTACGATGAGCAGTTCTTC
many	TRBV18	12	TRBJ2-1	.	CASSPTRAGPNF	TGTGCCAGCTCACCAACCCGGGCGGGTCCGAACTTC
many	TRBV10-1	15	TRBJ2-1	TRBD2	CASSEWSSGYNEQFF	TGCGCCAGCAGTGAATGGTCTAGCGGATACAATGAGCAGTTCTTC
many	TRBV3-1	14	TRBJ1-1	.	CASSATVGDTEAFF	TGTGCCAGCAGCGCGACCGTCGGTGACACTGAAGCTTTCTTT
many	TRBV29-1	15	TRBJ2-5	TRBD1	CSVVSPQGARWTQYF	TGCAGCGTTGTGTCCCCGCAGGGGGCCAGGTGGACCCAGTACTTC
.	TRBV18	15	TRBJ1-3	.	CASTEVQGSGNTIYF	TGTGCCAGCACGGAAGTTCAGGGGTCTGGAAACACCATATATTTT
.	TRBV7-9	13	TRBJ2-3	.	CASSLVGGDMQYF	TGTGCCAGCAGCTTAGTCGGGGGAGATATGCAGTATTTT
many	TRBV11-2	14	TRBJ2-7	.	CASSSLLGSYEQYF	TGTGCCAGCAGCTCCCTTCTGGGATCCTACGAGCAGTACTTC
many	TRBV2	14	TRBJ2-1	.	CASMGGYIYNEQFF	TGTGCCAGCATGGGCGGGTACATCTACAATGAGCAGTTCTTC
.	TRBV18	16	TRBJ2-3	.	CASSPRKTGLADTQYF	TGTGCCAGCTCACCACGGAAAACGGGATTGGCAGATACGCAGTATTTT
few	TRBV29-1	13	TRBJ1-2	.	CSAKVPSIYGYTF	TGCAGCGCCAAGGTGCCGAGTATCTATGGCTACACCTTC
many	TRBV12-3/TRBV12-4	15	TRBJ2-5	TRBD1	CASSLFLDREETQYF	TGTGCCAGCAGTTTATTTCTGGACAGGGAAGAGACCCAGTACTTC
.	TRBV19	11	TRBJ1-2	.	CASTAFYGYTF	TGTGCCAGTACAGCCTTCTATGGCTACACCTTC
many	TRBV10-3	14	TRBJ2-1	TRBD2	CAISDSGSGHEQFF	TGTGCCATCAGTGACAGCGGGAGCGGGCATGAGCAGTTCTTC
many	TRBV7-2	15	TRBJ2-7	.	CASSLVSSVDYEQYF	TGTGCCAGCAGCTTAGTTTCTAGCGTGGACTACGAGCAGTACTTC
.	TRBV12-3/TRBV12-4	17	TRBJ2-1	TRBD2	CASTQLASGPISNEQFF	TGTGCCAGCACCCAATTGGCTAGCGGGCCGATTAGCAATGAGCAGTTCTTC
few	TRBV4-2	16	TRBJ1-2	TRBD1	CASSQEATGGYYGYTF	TGTGCCAGCAGCCAAGAAGCGACAGGGGGATATTATGGCTACACCTTC
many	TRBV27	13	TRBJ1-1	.	CASSFSGTPEAFF	TGTGCCAGCAGTTTTTCAGGGACCCCTGAAGCTTTCTTT
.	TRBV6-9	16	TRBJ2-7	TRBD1	CASSYPKDRETYEQYF	TGTGCCAGCAGTTACCCCAAGGACAGGGAAACTTACGAGCAGTACTTC